This T cell receptor beta chain was sequenced for a study of blood T cell repertoires in COVID-19. Cohorts were determined from participant-reported clinical history. Between the trimmed V and J ends, which lost 2 bases and 11 bases, there was a span of 12 bases. The CDR3 contains 12 residues. Germline assignment: CDR1 SGHTS and CDR2 YDEGEE. Some clones are missing from TCRdb's copy, which holds only in-frame ones; the method was immunoSEQ multiplex PCR. The top ten clones hold approximately 2.1% of a sample with 380,000 or so clones, 88% of them seen once. Sequencing input: PBMCs or T cells enriched from blood (not recorded which). The genes are TRBV5-8 and TRBJ2-3, with a tentative D call TRBD2 (5 bases). The source is a woman in her 40s with acute COVID-19. This CDR3 is CASSFVGVRQYF. CDR3 bases: TGTGCCAGCAGCTTCGTCGGGGTTAGGCAGTATTTT.